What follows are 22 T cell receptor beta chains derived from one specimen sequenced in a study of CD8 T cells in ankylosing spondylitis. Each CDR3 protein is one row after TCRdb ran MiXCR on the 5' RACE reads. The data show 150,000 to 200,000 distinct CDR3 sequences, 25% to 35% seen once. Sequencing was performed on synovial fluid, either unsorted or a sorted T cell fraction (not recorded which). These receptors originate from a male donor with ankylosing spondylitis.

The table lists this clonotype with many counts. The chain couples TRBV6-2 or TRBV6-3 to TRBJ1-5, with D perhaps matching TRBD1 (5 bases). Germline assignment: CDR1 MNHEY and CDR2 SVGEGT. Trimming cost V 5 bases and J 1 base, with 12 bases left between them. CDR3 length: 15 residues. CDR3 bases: TGTGCCAGCAGTGAGACCCGGGACAGCAATCAGCCCCAGCATTTT. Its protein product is CASSETRDSNQPQHF.

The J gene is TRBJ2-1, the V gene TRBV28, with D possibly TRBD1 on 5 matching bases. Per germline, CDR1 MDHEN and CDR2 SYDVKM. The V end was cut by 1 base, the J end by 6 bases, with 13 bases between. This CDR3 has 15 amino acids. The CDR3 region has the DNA TGTGCCAGCAGTTTATACCGTTCCACAGGCAATGAGCAGTTCTTC. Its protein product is CASSLYRSTGNEQFF.

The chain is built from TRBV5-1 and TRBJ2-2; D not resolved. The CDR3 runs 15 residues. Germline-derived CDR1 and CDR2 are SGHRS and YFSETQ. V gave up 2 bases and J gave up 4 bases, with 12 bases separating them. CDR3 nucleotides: TGCGCCAGCAGCTTACGACCGGACGGCACCGGGGAGCTGTTTTTT. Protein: CASSLRPDGTGELFF.

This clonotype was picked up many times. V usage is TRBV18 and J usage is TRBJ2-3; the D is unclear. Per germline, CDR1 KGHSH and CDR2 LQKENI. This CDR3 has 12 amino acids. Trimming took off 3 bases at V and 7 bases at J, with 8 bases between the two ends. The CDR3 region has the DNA TGTGCCAGCTCACCTGACGGAAATACGCAGTATTTT. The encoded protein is CASSPDGNTQYF.

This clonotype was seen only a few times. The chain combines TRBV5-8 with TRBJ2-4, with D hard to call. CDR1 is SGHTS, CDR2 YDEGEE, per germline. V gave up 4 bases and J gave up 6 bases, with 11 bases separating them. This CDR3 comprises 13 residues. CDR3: CASSVGQVNIQYF. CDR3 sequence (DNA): TGTGCCAGCAGCGTAGGGCAGGTAAACATTCAGTACTTC.

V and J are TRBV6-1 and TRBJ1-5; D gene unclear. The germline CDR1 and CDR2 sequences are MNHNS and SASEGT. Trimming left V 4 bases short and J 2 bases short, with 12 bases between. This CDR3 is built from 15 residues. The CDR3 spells CASSGPLSGNQPQHF. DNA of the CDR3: TGTGCCAGCAGTGGTCCCTTATCTGGCAATCAGCCCCAGCATTTT.

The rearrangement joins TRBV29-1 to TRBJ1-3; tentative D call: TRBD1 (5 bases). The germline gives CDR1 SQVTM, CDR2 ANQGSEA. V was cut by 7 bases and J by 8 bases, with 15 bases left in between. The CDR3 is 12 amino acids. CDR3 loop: CSASGGVDTIYF. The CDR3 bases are TGCAGCGCCTCGGGGGGGGTAGACACCATATATTTT.

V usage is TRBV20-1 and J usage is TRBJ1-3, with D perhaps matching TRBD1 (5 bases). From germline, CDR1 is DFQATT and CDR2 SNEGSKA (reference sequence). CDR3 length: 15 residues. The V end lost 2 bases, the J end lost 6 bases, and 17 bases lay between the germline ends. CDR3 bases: TGCAGTGCTAGACCAGGGATTCCACCACTAAACACCATATATTTT. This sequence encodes CSARPGIPPLNTIYF.

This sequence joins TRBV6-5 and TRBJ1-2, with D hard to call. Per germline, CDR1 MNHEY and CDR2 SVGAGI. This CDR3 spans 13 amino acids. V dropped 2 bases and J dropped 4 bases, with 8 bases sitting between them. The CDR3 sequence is CASSYGEFYGYTF. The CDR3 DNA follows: TGTGCCAGCAGTTACGGGGAGTTCTATGGCTACACCTTC.

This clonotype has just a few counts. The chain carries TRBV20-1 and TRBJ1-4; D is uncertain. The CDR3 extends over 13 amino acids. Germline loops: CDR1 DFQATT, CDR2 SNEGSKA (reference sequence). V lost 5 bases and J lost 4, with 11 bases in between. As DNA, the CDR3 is TGCAGTGCTCCTAACGGGGTTAATGAAAAACTGTTTTTT. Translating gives CSAPNGVNEKLFF.

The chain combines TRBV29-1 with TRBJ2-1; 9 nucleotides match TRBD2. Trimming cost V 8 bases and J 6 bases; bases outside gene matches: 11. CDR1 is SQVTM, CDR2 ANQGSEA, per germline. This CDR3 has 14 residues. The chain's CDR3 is CSYPWREGGNEQFF. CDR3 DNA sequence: TGCAGCTACCCATGGCGGGAGGGGGGCAATGAGCAGTTCTTC.

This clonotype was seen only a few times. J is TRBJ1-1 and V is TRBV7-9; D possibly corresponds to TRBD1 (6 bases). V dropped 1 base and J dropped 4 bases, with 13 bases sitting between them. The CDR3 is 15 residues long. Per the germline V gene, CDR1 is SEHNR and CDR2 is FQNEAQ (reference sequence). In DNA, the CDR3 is TGTGCCAGCAGCTTAGATGGGGGGCCGGGCACTGAAGCTTTCTTT. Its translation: CASSLDGGPGTEAFF.

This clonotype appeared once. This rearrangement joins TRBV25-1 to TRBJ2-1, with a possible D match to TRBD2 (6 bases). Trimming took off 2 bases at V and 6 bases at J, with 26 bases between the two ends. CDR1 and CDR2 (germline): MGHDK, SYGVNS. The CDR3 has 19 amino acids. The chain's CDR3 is CASSERRLGPPSGVNEQFF. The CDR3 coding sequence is TGTGCCAGCAGTGAAAGGAGATTGGGGCCGCCCTCGGGGGTCAATGAGCAGTTCTTC.

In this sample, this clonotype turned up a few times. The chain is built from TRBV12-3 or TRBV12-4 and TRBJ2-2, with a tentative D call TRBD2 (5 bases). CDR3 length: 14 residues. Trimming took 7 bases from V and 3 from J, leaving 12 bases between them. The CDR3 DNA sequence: TGTGCCAGCACTAAAGGGCGGGACACCGGGGAGCTGTTTTTT. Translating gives CASTKGRDTGELFF.

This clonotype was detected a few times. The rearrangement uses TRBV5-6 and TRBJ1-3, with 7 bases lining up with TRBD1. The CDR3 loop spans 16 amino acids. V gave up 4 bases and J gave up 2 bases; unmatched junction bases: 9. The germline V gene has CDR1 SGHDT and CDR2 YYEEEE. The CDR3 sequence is CASSTQQGLPGNTIYF. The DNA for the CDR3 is TGTGCCAGCAGCACACAACAGGGGCTCCCTGGAAACACCATATATTTT.

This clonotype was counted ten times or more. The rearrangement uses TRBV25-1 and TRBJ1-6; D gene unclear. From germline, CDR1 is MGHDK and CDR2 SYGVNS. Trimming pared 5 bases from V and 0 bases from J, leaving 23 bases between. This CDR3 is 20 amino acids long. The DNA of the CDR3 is TGTGCCAGCAGTACACCGCCCTATGGAGAAGAGAGCTCCTATAATTCACCCCTCCACTTT. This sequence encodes CASSTPPYGEESSYNSPLHF.

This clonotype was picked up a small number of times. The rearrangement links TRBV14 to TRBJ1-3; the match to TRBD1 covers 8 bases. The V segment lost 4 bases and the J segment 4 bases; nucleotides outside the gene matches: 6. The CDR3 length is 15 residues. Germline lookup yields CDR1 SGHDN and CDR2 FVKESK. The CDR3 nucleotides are TGTGCCAGCAGCCCTCGGACAGGGAGAGGAAACACCATATATTTT. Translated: CASSPRTGRGNTIYF.

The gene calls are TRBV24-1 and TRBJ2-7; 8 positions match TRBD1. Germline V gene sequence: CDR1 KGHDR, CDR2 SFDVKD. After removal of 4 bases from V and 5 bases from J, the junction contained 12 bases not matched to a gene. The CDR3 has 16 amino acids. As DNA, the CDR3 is TGTGCCACCAGTGACTCCTTCCCGACAGGGGCTCACGAGCAGTACTTC. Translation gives CATSDSFPTGAHEQYF.

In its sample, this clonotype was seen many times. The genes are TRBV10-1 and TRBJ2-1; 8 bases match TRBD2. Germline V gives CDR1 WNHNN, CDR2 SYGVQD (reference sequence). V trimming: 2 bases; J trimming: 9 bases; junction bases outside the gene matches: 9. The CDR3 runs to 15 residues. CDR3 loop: CASSEAGGRSAEQFF. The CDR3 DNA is TGCGCCAGCAGTGAGGCGGGGGGCCGGTCCGCTGAGCAGTTCTTC.

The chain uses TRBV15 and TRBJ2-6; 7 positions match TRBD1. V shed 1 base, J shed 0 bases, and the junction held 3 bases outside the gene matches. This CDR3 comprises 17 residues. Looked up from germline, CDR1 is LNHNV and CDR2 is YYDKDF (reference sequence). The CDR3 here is CATSRATGDSGANVLTF. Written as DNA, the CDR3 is TGTGCCACCAGCAGAGCTACAGGGGACTCTGGGGCCAACGTCCTGACTTTC.

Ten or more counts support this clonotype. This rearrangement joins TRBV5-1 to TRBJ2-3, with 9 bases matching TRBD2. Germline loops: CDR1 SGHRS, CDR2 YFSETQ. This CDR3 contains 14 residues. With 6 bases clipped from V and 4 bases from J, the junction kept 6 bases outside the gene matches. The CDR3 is CASTRGGEADTQYF. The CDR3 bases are TGCGCCAGCACCCGCGGGGGGGAGGCAGATACGCAGTATTTT.

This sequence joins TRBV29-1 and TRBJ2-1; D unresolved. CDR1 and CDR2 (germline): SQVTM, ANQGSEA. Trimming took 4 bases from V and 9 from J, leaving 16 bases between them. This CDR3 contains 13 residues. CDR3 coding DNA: TGCAGCGTTGCCCCACAGACATTGATTGAGCAGTTCTTC. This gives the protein CSVAPQTLIEQFF.